This T cell receptor beta chain was profiled in a study of blood T cell repertoires in COVID-19. Repertoires were generated with immunoSEQ multiplex PCR, while TCRdb's copy carries only in-frame clones and drops some. The sample yields some 49,000 clones, less than 90% seen once. The V gene's germline CDR1 is MDHEN and CDR2 SYDVKM. The CDR3 runs 15 residues. Trimming removed 4 bases from V and 1 base from J; junction bases left unmatched: 6. The chain couples TRBV28 to TRBJ2-7, with 8 bases that match TRBD2. This sequence was found in a human donor in a cohort sampled during active COVID-19. Sequences were obtained from peripheral blood. The CDR3 DNA is TGTGCCAGCAGTTCGGGGGGGCCCCCTTCCTACGAGCAGTACTTC. Protein: CASSSGGPPSYEQYF.